This T cell receptor (beta chain) was sequenced during a study of shared clonotypes between healthy human individuals. Produced via immunoSEQ multiplex PCR; TCRdb's table is partial and in-frame only. Of 550,000 to 700,000 clones in the sample, about 80% were seen once. Comment on this clone: Its antigen is not known.

General study points: Some clonotypes were shared by all four sorted-subset donors, while others were not shared. The non-shared ones had lower generation probabilities than the shared ones.

The sequencing sample was made of memory CD4+ T cells sorted from blood. Regarding subset: CD45RA-negative fraction. This TCR was sampled from a woman aged 30 to 39 in good health.

The CDR3 spells CASSRRGEFYGYTF. The DNA for the CDR3 is TGTGCCAGCAGCCGAAGGGGGGAGTTTTATGGCTACACCTTC. The J gene is TRBJ1-2, the V gene TRBV14, with a weak D call TRBD1 (6 bases). V was cut by 4 bases and J by 5 bases, with 14 bases left in between. This CDR3 has 14 amino acids. Germline loops: CDR1 SGHDN, CDR2 FVKESK.